The rows below give T cell receptor beta chains drawn from one sample of a study of blood T cell repertoires in COVID-19. Data came from immunoSEQ multiplex PCR; TCRdb stores just in-frame clones and leaves some out. The sample lists around 470,000 clones, 89% occurring once. The sequenced sample consisted of peripheral blood. These receptors all stem from a man between 18 and 35 years old with COVID-19, enrolled during active disease. The CDR3 runs from the conserved cysteine through the conserved F or W. D genes are given only for firm matches. Expanded clones are given a class, and other clones once, few, many or no size at all.

clone_size	v_call	d_call	j_call	cdr3_nt	cdr3_aa
.	TRBV12-5	TRBD1	TRBJ2-1	TGTGCTAGTGGTCTAAAGGACAGGGGAATTTACAATGAGCAGTTCTTC	CASGLKDRGIYNEQFF
once	TRBV5-1	TRBD2	TRBJ2-2	TGCGCCAGCAGCTTGGACTCCGGGAGGTGGGCCGGGGAGCTGTTTTTT	CASSLDSGRWAGELFF
.	TRBV5-1	TRBD2	TRBJ2-1	TGCGCCAGCAGCATGGGAGGGAATGAGCAGTTCTTC	CASSMGGNEQFF
.	TRBV5-4	.	TRBJ2-7	TGTGCCAGCAGCACGGACTCTGGGGGCTACTACGAGCAGTACTTC	CASSTDSGGYYEQYF
.	TRBV9	TRBD2	TRBJ2-7	TGTGCCAGCAGCCCCCGGGACTACCGTTACGAGCAGTACTTC	CASSPRDYRYEQYF
.	TRBV6-1	.	TRBJ2-4	TGTGCCAGCAGTGAAATGTGGGGGGGCCCGGACATTCAGTACTTC	CASSEMWGGPDIQYF
.	TRBV6-5	.	TRBJ2-3	TGTGCCAGCAGTTCAGACAACACAGATACGCAGTATTTT	CASSSDNTDTQYF
.	TRBV5-1	.	TRBJ2-5	TGCGCCAGCAGCTTGGTGTTAGGGACTTCCCAAGAGACCCAGTACTTC	CASSLVLGTSQETQYF
.	TRBV2	.	TRBJ1-1	TGTGCCAGCAGTGAGACGAGGGTGGTAGGCACTGAAGCTTTCTTT	CASSETRVVGTEAFF
.	TRBV5-1	TRBD1	TRBJ2-7	TGCGCCAGCAGCTCAGGGACAGGCTTATCCTACGAGCAGTACTTC	CASSSGTGLSYEQYF
few	TRBV24-1	.	TRBJ2-1	TGTGCCACTGGGACTTTCCGCAATGAGCAGTTCTTC	CATGTFRNEQFF
.	TRBV6-5	.	TRBJ2-1	TGTGCCAGCCCTTCCAACAGCTCCTACAATGAGCAGTTCTTC	CASPSNSSYNEQFF
.	TRBV5-1	.	TRBJ2-3	TGCGCCAGCAGCTTGGCCGGCGGAGAGTTGGCAGATACGCAGTATTTT	CASSLAGGELADTQYF
once	TRBV28	TRBD2	TRBJ2-3	TGTGCCAGCAGTCCGGGAGGAGCAGATACGCAGTATTTT	CASSPGGADTQYF
.	TRBV7-9	.	TRBJ2-3	TGTGCCAGCAGCGGCGGGTATAGCACAGATACGCAGTATTTT	CASSGGYSTDTQYF
once	TRBV3-1/TRBV3-2	.	TRBJ2-7	TGTGCCAGCAGCCAAACCGTGGACAGTGTGTTCTACGAGCAGTACTTC	CASSQTVDSVFYEQYF
.	TRBV5-1	.	TRBJ2-5	TGCGCCAGCAGCTTCAGGGATCCGGGCCAAGAGACCCAGTACTTC	CASSFRDPGQETQYF
.	TRBV19	TRBD2	TRBJ2-1	TGTGCCAGTAGCGACCTAGCGGGAGACGTAGGTGAGCAGTTCTTC	CASSDLAGDVGEQFF
.	TRBV4-2	.	TRBJ1-1	TGTGCCAGCAGCCCAGCGGGGGGCACTGAAGCTTTCTTT	CASSPAGGTEAFF
.	TRBV11-1	TRBD1	TRBJ2-5	TGTGCCAGCAGCTTATTGACAGGGAAGTACCAAGAGACCCAGTACTTC	CASSLLTGKYQETQYF
.	TRBV20-1	TRBD2	TRBJ2-1	TGCAGTGCTAGTGGACTAGCGGGGGGCCTGCAGTTCTTC	CSASGLAGGLQFF
.	TRBV19	.	TRBJ2-3	TGTGCCAGTAGGAGCGGTAGCACAGATACGCAGTATTTT	CASRSGSTDTQYF
.	TRBV2	TRBD1	TRBJ2-7	TGTGCCAGCAGTGGGACAGGCAGCTACGAGCAGTACTTC	CASSGTGSYEQYF
.	TRBV12-3/TRBV12-4	.	TRBJ1-2	TGTGCCAGCAGTTTGAGGGCGGGCTATGGCTACACCTTC	CASSLRAGYGYTF
.	TRBV12-3/TRBV12-4	.	TRBJ1-2	TGTGCCAGCAGTTTTAGGGGTGGCGATGGCTACACCTTC	CASSFRGGDGYTF
once	TRBV15	.	TRBJ1-5	TGTGCCACCAGCAGAGCATCGGCCCCGGAGGTGTGTCAGCCCCAGCATTTT	CATSRASAPEVCQPQHF
.	TRBV5-1	.	TRBJ1-1	TGCGCCAGCAGCTTGACAGGGTCGAACACTGAAGCTTTCTTT	CASSLTGSNTEAFF
.	TRBV6-5	.	TRBJ2-2	TGTGCCAGCAGTTACCGCCGGGGGAGCACCGGGGAGCTGTTTTTT	CASSYRRGSTGELFF
.	TRBV9	TRBD1	TRBJ1-1	TGTGCCAGCAGCTCCCGGGACAGCCGGTTTTTGATGAACACTGAAGCTTTCTTT	CASSSRDSRFLMNTEAFF
.	TRBV2	.	TRBJ2-1	TGTGCCAGCAGCCAGACCTCAGGGACTCCAGCTACCTACAATGAGCAGTTCTTC	CASSQTSGTPATYNEQFF
.	TRBV10-2	.	TRBJ2-1	TGCGCCAGCAGTGGTTTACTACCTTATAATGAGCAGTTCTTC	CASSGLLPYNEQFF
.	TRBV6-5	.	TRBJ2-1	TGTGCCAGCACCAATAGTCTAGCTCCACATGAGCAGTTCTTC	CASTNSLAPHEQFF
.	TRBV3-1/TRBV3-2	TRBD1	TRBJ2-7	TGTGCCAGCAGCCTATATGACAGGGACTCCTACGAGCAGTACTTC	CASSLYDRDSYEQYF
.	TRBV19	TRBD1	TRBJ1-5	TGTGCCAGTAGTTTCAGGGGGCGAAGGCGTAGTAGCAATCAGCCCCAGCATTTT	CASSFRGRRRSSNQPQHF
.	TRBV4-1	TRBD1	TRBJ2-1	TGCGCCAGCAGCCACAATCCCCGGGACAGGGGAAATGAGCAGTTCTTC	CASSHNPRDRGNEQFF
.	TRBV2	.	TRBJ2-3	TGTGCCAGCAGTAGGGACTTGACAGATACGCAGTATTTT	CASSRDLTDTQYF
.	TRBV13	.	TRBJ2-5	TGTGCCAGCACCCGACTAGGTTGGGAGACCCAGTACTTC	CASTRLGWETQYF
.	TRBV19	.	TRBJ1-1	TGTGCCAGTAGTAGAACACAGGGGAACACTGAAGCTTTCTTT	CASSRTQGNTEAFF
once	TRBV2	.	TRBJ2-7	TGTGCCAGCATTGAAGGGCAGGGATATACCTACGAGCAGTACTTC	CASIEGQGYTYEQYF
.	TRBV7-2	TRBD1	TRBJ1-1	TGTGCCAGCAGCTTGGGGACAGGATCCGAAGCTTTCTTT	CASSLGTGSEAFF
.	TRBV30	TRBD2	TRBJ2-7	TGTGCCTGGAGCGGACTAGCGGGAGGGCCGATCTACGAGCAGTACTTC	CAWSGLAGGPIYEQYF
.	TRBV7-9	TRBD1	TRBJ2-7	TGTGCCAGCACCCGGGGGACAGGGTCCTACGAGCAGTACTTC	CASTRGTGSYEQYF
.	TRBV4-2	.	TRBJ2-1	TGTGCCAGCAGCCGATACGACAGTGTCCAATTCGATGAGCAGTTCTTC	CASSRYDSVQFDEQFF
few	TRBV7-2	.	TRBJ1-2	TGTGCCAGCAGCTTAGTTAGTTCGAAAACGGGAGGCTATGGCTACACCTTC	CASSLVSSKTGGYGYTF
few	TRBV5-4	TRBD1	TRBJ2-5	TGTGCCAGCAGCTTGCAGGGACAGCAAGAGACCCAGTACTTC	CASSLQGQQETQYF